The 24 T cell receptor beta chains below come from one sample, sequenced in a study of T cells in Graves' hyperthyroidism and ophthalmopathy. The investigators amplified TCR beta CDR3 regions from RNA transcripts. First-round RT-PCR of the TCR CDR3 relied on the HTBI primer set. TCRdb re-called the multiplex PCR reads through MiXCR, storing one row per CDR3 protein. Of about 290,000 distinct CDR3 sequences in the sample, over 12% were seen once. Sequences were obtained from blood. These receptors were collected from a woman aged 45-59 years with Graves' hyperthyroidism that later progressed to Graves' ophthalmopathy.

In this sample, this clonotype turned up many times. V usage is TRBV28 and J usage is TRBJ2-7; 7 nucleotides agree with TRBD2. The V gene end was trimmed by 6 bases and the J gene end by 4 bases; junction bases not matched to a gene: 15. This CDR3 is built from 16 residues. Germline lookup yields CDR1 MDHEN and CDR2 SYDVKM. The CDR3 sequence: CASSRGLEAGFYEQYF. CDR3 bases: TGTGCCAGCAGCCGCGGTCTAGAAGCGGGGTTTTACGAGCAGTACTTC.

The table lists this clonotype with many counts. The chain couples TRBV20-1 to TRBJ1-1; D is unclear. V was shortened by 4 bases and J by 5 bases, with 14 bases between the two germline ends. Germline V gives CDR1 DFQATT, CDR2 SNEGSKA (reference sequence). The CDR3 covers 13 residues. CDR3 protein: CSAIGISRTEAFF. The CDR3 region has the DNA TGCAGTGCTATTGGGATTTCCAGAACTGAAGCTTTCTTT.

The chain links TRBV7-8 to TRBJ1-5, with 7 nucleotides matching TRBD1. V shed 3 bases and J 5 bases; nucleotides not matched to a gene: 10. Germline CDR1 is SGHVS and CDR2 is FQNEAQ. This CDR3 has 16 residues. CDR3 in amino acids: CASSFPPRQGDQPQHF. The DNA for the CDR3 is TGTGCCAGCAGCTTCCCGCCCCGACAGGGCGATCAGCCCCAGCATTTT.

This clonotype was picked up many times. The CDR3 nucleotides read TGTGCCAGCTCACCACCGCAGGGGGCTTTCTCCTACGAGCAGTACTTC. It yields the protein CASSPPQGAFSYEQYF. The chain recombines TRBV18 with TRBJ2-7, with 8 bases aligning to TRBD1. This CDR3 has 16 amino acids. V was clipped by 0 bases and J by 0 bases; unmatched bases: 4. The germline CDR1 and CDR2 sequences are KGHSH and LQKENI.

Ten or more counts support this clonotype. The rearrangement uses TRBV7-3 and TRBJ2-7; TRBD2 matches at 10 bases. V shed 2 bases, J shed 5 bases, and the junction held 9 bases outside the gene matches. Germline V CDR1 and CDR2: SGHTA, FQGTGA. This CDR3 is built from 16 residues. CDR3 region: CASSLRPSGSKDEQYF. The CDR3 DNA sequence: TGTGCCAGCAGCTTACGGCCTAGCGGGAGTAAGGACGAGCAGTACTTC.

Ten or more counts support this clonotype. CDR3 nucleotide sequence: TGTGCCAGCTCACCACTAGCGGCCCACAGCACAGATACGCAGTATTTT. This gives the protein CASSPLAAHSTDTQYF. V gene TRBV18 combines with J gene TRBJ2-3; a possible D gene is TRBD2 (6 bases). The length of the CDR3 is 16 residues. Germline V gene data show CDR1 as KGHSH and CDR2 as LQKENI. The V end lost 1 base, the J end lost 0 bases, and 11 bases lay between the germline ends.

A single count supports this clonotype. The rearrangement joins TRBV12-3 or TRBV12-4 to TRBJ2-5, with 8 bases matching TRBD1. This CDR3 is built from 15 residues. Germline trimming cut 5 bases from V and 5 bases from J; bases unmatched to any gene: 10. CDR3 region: CASSVQGAGEETQYF. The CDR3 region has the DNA TGTGCCAGCAGTGTCCAGGGGGCGGGCGAGGAGACCCAGTACTTC.

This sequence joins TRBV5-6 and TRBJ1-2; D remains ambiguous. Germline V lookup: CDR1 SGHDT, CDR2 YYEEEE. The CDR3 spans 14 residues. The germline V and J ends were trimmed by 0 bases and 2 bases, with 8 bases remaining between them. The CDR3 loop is CASSLGTENYGYTF. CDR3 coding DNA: TGTGCCAGCAGCTTGGGGACCGAGAACTATGGCTACACCTTC.

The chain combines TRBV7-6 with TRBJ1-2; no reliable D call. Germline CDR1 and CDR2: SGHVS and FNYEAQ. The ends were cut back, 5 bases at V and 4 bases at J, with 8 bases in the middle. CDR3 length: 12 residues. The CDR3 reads CASSRHRYGYTF. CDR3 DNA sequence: TGTGCCAGCAGCCGACACCGCTATGGCTACACCTTC.

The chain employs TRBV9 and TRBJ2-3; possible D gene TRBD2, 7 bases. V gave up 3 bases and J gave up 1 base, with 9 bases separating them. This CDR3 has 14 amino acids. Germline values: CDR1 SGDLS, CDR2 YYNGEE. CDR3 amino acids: CASSGEGGTDTQYF. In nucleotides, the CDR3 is TGTGCCAGCAGCGGGGAGGGGGGCACAGATACGCAGTATTTT.

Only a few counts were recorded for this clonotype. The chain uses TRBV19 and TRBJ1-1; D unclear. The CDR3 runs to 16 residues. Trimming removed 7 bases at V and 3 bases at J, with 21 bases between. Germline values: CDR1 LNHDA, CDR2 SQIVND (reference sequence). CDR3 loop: CASIPRGGETDTEAFF. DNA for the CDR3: TGTGCCAGTATCCCCCGAGGTGGGGAGACCGACACTGAAGCTTTCTTT.

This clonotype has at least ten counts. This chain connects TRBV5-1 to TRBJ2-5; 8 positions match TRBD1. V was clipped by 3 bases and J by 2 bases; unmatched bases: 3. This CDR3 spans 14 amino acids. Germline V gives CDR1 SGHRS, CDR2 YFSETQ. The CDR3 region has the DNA TGCGCCAGCAGCTCGACAGGGGTACAAGAGACCCAGTACTTC. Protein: CASSSTGVQETQYF.

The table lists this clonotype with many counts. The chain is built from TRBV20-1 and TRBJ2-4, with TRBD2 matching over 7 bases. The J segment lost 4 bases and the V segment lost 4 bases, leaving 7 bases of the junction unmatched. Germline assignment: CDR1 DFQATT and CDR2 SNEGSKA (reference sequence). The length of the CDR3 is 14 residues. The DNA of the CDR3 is TGCAGTGCTACCCTGGGAGGGCTTAAAAACATTCAGTACTTC. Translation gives CSATLGGLKNIQYF.

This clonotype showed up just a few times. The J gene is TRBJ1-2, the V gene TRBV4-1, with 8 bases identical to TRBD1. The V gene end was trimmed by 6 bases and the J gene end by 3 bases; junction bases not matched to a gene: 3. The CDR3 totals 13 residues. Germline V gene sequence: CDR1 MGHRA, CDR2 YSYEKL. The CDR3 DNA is TGCGCCAGCAGAAAGGACAGGGACTATGGCTACACCTTC. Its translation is CASRKDRDYGYTF.

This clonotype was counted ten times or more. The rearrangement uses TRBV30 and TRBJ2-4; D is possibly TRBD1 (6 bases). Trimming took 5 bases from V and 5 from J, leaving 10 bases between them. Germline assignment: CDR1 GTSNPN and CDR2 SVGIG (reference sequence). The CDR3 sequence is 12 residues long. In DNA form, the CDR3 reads TGTGCCTGGGACAGGCAACAAAACATTCAGTACTTC. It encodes CAWDRQQNIQYF. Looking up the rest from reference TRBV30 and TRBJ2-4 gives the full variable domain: SQTIHQWPATLVQPVGSPLSLECTVEGTSNPNLYWYRQAAGRGLQLLFYSVGIGQISSEVPQNLSASRPQDRQFILSSKKLLLSDSGFYLCAWDRQQNIQYFGAGTRLSVL.

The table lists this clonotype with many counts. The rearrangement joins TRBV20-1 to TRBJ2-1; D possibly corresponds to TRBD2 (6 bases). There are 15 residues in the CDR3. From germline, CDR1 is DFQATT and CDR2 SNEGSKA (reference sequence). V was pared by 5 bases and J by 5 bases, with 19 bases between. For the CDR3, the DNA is TGCAGTGCTCCCCCAGGGTTGGGACTCAACAATGAGCAGTTCTTC. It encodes CSAPPGLGLNNEQFF.

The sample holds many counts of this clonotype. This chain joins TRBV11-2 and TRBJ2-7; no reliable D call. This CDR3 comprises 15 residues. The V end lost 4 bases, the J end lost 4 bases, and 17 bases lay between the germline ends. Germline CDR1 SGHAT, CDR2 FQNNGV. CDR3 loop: CASSSVRSPPYEQYF. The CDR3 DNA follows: TGTGCCAGCAGCTCGGTCCGCTCTCCGCCGTACGAGCAGTACTTC.

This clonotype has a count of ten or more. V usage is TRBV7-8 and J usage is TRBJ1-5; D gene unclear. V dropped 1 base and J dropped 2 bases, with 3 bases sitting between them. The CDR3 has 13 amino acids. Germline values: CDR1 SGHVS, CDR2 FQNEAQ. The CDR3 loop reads CASSLDGNQPQHF. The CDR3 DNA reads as TGTGCCAGCAGCTTAGATGGCAATCAGCCCCAGCATTTT. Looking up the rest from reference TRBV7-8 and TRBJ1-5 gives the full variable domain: GAGVSQSPRYKVAKRGQDVALRCDPISGHVSLFWYQQALGQGPEFLTYFQNEAQLDKSGLPSDRFFAERPEGSVSTLKIQRTQQEDSAVYLCASSLDGNQPQHFGDGTRLSIL.

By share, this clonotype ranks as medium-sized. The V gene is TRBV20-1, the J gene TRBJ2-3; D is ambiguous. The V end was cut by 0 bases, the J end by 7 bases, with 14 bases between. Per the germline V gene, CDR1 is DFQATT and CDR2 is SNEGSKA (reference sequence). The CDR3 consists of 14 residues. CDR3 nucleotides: TGCAGTGCTAGAGAACAGTTAGGTGGTAATACGCAGTATTTT. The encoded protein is CSAREQLGGNTQYF.

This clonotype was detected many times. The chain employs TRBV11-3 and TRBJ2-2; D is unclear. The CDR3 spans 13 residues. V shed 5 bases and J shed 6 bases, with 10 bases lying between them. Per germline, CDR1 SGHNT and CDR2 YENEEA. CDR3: CASSVHSPGELFF. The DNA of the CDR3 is TGTGCCAGCAGCGTCCACTCCCCCGGGGAGCTGTTTTTT.

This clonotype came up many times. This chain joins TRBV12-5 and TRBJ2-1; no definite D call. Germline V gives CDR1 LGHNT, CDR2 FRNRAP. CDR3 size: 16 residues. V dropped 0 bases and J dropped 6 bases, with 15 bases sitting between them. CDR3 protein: CASGLVISPRVNEQFF. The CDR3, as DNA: TGTGCTAGTGGTTTGGTGATAAGCCCAAGGGTCAATGAGCAGTTCTTC.

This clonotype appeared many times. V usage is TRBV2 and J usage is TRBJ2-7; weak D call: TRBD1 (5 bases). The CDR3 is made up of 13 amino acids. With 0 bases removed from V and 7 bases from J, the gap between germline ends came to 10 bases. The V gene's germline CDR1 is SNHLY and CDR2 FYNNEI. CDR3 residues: CASSEAYSGEQYF. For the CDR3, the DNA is TGTGCCAGCAGTGAAGCTTACTCAGGGGAGCAGTACTTC.

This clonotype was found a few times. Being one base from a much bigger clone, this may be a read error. This CDR3 reads CASCPGGGTDTQYF. DNA for the CDR3: TGTGCCAGCTGCCCCGGGGGGGGCACAGATACGCAGTATTTT. The chain is built from TRBV18 and TRBJ2-3, with 8 bases identical to TRBD2. The V gene end was trimmed by 7 bases and the J gene end by 1 base; junction bases not matched to a gene: 4. The CDR3 has 14 amino acids. Germline CDR1 is KGHSH and CDR2 is LQKENI.

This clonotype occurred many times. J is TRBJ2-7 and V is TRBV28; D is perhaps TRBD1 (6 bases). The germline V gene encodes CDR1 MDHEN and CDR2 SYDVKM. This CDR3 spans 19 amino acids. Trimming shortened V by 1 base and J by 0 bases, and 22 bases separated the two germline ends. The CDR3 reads CASSLFAGTHSPSSYEQYF. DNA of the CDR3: TGTGCCAGCAGTTTATTTGCCGGGACACACTCACCTAGCTCCTACGAGCAGTACTTC.